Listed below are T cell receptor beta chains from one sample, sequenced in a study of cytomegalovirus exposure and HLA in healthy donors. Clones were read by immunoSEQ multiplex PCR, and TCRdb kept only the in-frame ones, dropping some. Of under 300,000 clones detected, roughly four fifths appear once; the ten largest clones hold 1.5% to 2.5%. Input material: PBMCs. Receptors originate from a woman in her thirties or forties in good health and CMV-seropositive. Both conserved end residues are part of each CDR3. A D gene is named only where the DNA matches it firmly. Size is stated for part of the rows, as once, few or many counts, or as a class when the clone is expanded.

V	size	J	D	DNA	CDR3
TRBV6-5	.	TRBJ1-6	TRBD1	TGTGCCAGCAGTTACCGACCCGGGACAGGGAGTTCACCCCTCCACTTT	CASSYRPGTGSSPLHF
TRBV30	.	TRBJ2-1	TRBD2	TGTGCCTGGAGTCATAGCGGGAGGACGCTCTCCTACAATGAGCAGTTCTTC	CAWSHSGRTLSYNEQFF
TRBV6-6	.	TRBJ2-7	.	TGTGCCAGCAGTTACTCACAAACCCCGGGGGAGCAGTACTTC	CASSYSQTPGEQYF
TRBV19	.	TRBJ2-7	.	TGTGCCAGTAGTATAGTAGCCCTCTCCTACGAGCAGTACTTC	CASSIVALSYEQYF
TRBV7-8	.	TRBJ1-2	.	TGTGCCAGCAGCTTAATCCCCGGTGGCTACACCTTC	CASSLIPGGYTF
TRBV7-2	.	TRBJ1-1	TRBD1	TGTGCCAGCAGCACCCGACAGGGATGGAACACTGAAGCTTTCTTT	CASSTRQGWNTEAFF
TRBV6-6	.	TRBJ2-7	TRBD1	TGTGCCAGCAGTGCGACCGGGACAGGTTATTCCTACGAGCAGTACTTC	CASSATGTGYSYEQYF
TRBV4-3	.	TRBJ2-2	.	TGCGCCAGCAGCCACGTAGCGGACGCGAACACCGGGGAGCTGTTTTTT	CASSHVADANTGELFF
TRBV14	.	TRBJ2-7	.	TGTGCCAGCAGCCGCACTAGGGAAACGCTATTCGAGCAGTACTTC	CASSRTRETLFEQYF
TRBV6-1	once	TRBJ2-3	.	TGTGCCAGCAGGACTGGAGGGGTTGCAGATACGCAGTATTTT	CASRTGGVADTQYF
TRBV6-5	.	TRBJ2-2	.	TGTGCCTCCTCCCGAGGGGGGGGGAACGGGGAGCTGTTTTTT	CASSRGGGNGELFF
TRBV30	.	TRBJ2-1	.	TGTGCCTGTTTCAGGGGGGATGAGCAGTTCTTC	CACFRGDEQFF
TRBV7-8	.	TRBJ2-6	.	TGTGCCAGCAGCTTGGTTTCTGGGGCCAACGGCCTGACTTTC	CASSLVSGANGLTF
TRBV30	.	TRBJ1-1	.	TGTGCCTGGAGCGGGACACTAGCTGAAGCTTTCTTT	CAWSGTLAEAFF
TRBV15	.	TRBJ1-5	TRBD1	TGTGCCACCAGCAGTGGGACAGGGGGCCATCAGCCCCAGCATTTT	CATSSGTGGHQPQHF
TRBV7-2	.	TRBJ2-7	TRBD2	TGTGCCAGCAGCTTAGGGACTAGCGGGAGCTCCTACGAGCAGTACTTC	CASSLGTSGSSYEQYF
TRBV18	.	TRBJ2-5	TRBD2	TGTGCCAGCTCATCCTACGTAGCTAGCGGGAGTTTCCAAGAGACCCAGTACTTC	CASSSYVASGSFQETQYF
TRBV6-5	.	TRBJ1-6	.	TGTGCCAGCAGAACAAGCTCCTATAATTCACCCCTCCACTTT	CASRTSSYNSPLHF
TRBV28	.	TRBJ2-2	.	TGTGCCAGCAGCCCCCCCACTGCCGGGTTGGGCGGGGAGCTGTTTTTT	CASSPPTAGLGGELFF
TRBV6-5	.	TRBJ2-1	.	TGTGCCAGCAGTTACGGCAGGGGTGTAGGGGATGAGCAGTTCTTC	CASSYGRGVGDEQFF
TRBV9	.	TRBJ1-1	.	TGTGCCAGCAGCGTGGGGGGTCACACTGAAGCTTTCTTT	CASSVGGHTEAFF
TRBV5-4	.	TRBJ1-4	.	TGTGCCAGCAGCCCCGGGTCCACTCTGAATGAAAAACTGTTTTTT	CASSPGSTLNEKLFF
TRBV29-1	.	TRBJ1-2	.	TGCAGCGTGGGGGACACCGCCTATGGCTACACCTTC	CSVGDTAYGYTF
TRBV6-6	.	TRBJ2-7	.	TGTGCCAGCAGTCCCGGACAGCAACGTCTTTTGGACGAGCAGTACTTC	CASSPGQQRLLDEQYF
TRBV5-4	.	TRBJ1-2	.	TGTGCCAGCAGCCCCGCAACAGGGAACAGTAACTATGGCTACACCTTC	CASSPATGNSNYGYTF
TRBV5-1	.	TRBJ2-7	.	TGCGCCAGCAGAACCAACGACAGGACGACCTACGAGCAGTACTTC	CASRTNDRTTYEQYF
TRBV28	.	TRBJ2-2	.	TGTGCCAGCAGTTTAAATCCGGGAACCGGGGAGCTGTTTTTT	CASSLNPGTGELFF
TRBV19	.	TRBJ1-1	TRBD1	TGTGCCAGTAGTATAGGACAGGGGTCGAAAAGGAACACTGAAGCTTTCTTT	CASSIGQGSKRNTEAFF
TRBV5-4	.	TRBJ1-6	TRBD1	TGTGCCAGCAGCTTGGAGGGGGCAGTTTCACCCCTCCACTTT	CASSLEGAVSPLHF
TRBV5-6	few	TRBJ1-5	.	TGTGCCAGCAGCTTGTTGGCCCGACGGGATCAGCCCCAGCATTTT	CASSLLARRDQPQHF
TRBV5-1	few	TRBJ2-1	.	TGCGCCAGCAGCTTGGACGGGAGCTCCTACAATGAGCAGTTCTTC	CASSLDGSSYNEQFF
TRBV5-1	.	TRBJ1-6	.	TGCGCCAGCAGCCCACAGAGCTCCTATAATTCACCCCTCCACTTT	CASSPQSSYNSPLHF
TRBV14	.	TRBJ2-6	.	TGTGCCAGCAGCCTGTACACTGGGGCCAACGTCCTGACTTTC	CASSLYTGANVLTF
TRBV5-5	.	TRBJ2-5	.	TGTGCCAGCAGCGGAACAGGGTTGCAAGAGACCCAGTACTTC	CASSGTGLQETQYF
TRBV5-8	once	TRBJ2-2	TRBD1	TGTGCCAGCAGCTTGGCCGGGACAGGGGGCTTCACCGGGGAGCTGTTTTTT	CASSLAGTGGFTGELFF
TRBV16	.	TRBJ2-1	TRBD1	TGTGCCAGCAGCCAATGGGGGACAGGGTACTACAATGAGCAGTTCTTC	CASSQWGTGYYNEQFF
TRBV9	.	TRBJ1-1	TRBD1	TGTGCCAGCAGCATCTCACCAGGGGGGAACACTGAAGCTTTCTTT	CASSISPGGNTEAFF
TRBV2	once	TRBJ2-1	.	TGTGCCAGCCAGGGGAACTCCTACAATGAGCAGTTCTTC	CASQGNSYNEQFF
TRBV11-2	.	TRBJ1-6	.	TGTGCCAGCAGCCCAGCAGACAGCTCCTATAATTCACCCCTCCACTTT	CASSPADSSYNSPLHF
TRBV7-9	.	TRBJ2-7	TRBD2	TGTGCCAGCAGCTCCCGACTAGCGGGGGCCCACGAGCAGTACTTC	CASSSRLAGAHEQYF
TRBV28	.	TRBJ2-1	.	TGTGCCAGCAGTTTGGTCGGGAGCTCCTACAATGAGCAGTTCTTC	CASSLVGSSYNEQFF
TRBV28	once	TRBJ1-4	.	TGTGCCAGCAGTCGCTATAGGGAGGATGAAAAACTGTTTTTT	CASSRYREDEKLFF
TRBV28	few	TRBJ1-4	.	TGTGCCAGCAGTTTCCCAGGGATTGATGATGAAAAACTGTTTTTT	CASSFPGIDDEKLFF
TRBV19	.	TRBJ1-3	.	TGTGCCAGTAGTAAGAGGGCGCCTGGAAACACCATATATTTT	CASSKRAPGNTIYF
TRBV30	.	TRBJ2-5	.	TGTGCCTGGAGTGCTTCCGAGACCCAGTACTTC	CAWSASETQYF
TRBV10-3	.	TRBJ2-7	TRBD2	TGTGCCTCAAGGACTAGCGGGAGTCCGTCGCAGTACTTC	CASRTSGSPSQYF
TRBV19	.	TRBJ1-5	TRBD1	TGTGCCACAACGAACAGGGGCCTTAGCAATCAGCCCCAGCATTTT	CATTNRGLSNQPQHF
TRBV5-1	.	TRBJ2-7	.	TGCGCCAGCAGCCCCAGTGGAGCGACGGGCTCCTACGAGCAGTACTTC	CASSPSGATGSYEQYF
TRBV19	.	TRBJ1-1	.	TGTGCCAGTAGTATAGATTTGGTTCCCGGGAGTGAAGCTTTCTTT	CASSIDLVPGSEAFF
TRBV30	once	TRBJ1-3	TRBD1	TGTGCCTGGAGTGCAGAATTGACAGGGCCCGGGTGGAGCTCTGGAAACACCATATATTTT	CAWSAELTGPGWSSGNTIYF
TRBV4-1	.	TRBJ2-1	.	TGCGCCAGCAGCCCTAGTGCGGGACTCGCCTACAATGAGCAGTTCTTC	CASSPSAGLAYNEQFF
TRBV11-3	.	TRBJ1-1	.	TGTGCCAGCAGCTTAGTTAGGGGTTGGCCGTGGAACACTGAAGCTTTCTTT	CASSLVRGWPWNTEAFF
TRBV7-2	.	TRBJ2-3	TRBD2	TGTGCCAGCAGTCCCGGGACTAGCGGGAGGATCGCAGATACGCAGTATTTT	CASSPGTSGRIADTQYF
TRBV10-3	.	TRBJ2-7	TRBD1	TGTGCCATCAGTGTGGGGACAGTTACGTCCTACGAGCAGTACTTC	CAISVGTVTSYEQYF
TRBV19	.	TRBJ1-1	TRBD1	TGTGCCAGTAGTATTCAGGGGGGCACTGAAGCTTTCTTT	CASSIQGGTEAFF
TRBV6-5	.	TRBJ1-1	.	TGTGCCAGCAGTTTCGGACATCAGAACACTGAAGCTTTCTTT	CASSFGHQNTEAFF
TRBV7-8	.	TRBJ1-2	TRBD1	TGTGCCAGCAGCCCCTACCGGGACAGGGATCGCTATGGCTACACCTTC	CASSPYRDRDRYGYTF
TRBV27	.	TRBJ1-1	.	TGTGCCAGCCACCGGAATTCCTTGGGAGGCACTGAAGCTTTCTTT	CASHRNSLGGTEAFF
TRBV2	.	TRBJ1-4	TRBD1	TGTGCCAGCAGTACACAGGGGGGTAATGAAAAACTGTTTTTT	CASSTQGGNEKLFF